This T cell receptor (beta chain) was found in a study of OX40 agonist ivuxolimab in advanced cancers. Profiled with immunoSEQ multiplex PCR; TCRdb holds only in-frame clones, not every one. The repertoire consists of tens of thousands of clones, with roughly nine tenths occurring once and the leading ten covering 9.5% to 14%. The germline V gene has CDR1 KGHSH and CDR2 LQKENI. The CDR3 is made up of 15 amino acids. With 0 bases removed from V and 3 bases from J, the gap between germline ends came to 9 bases. This specimen was CD4+ or CD8+ T cells sorted from blood, taken in a trial of the OX40 agonist ivuxolimab. V is TRBV18 and J is TRBJ2-1; D uncertain. The receptor was isolated from an adult with an advanced solid tumor such as melanoma, head and neck, liver or kidney cancer. CDR3 in amino acids: CASSPPLGFYNEQFF. CDR3 sequence (DNA): TGTGCCAGCTCACCACCTTTGGGATTCTACAATGAGCAGTTCTTC.